These 27 T cell receptor beta chains came from one sample sequenced in a study of T cell clonality in common variable immunodeficiency. Some clones are missing from TCRdb's copy, which holds only in-frame ones; the method was immunoSEQ multiplex PCR. In total the sample includes about 59,000 clones, none of them seen once. Sequenced: peripheral blood mononuclear cells. These receptors were collected from a person aged 18 to 75 in good health.

In this sample, this clone turned up many times. Read data end 3 residues before the CDR3 end; the end is taken from the germline J gene. V and J are TRBV5-1 and TRBJ1-4; 7 bases are a match to TRBD1. The CDR3 has 16 residues. CDR1 and CDR2 (germline): SGHRS, YFSETQ. V gave up 3 bases and J gave up 4 bases; unmatched junction bases: 9. CDR3 DNA (partial): TGCGCCAGCAGCTCCCCGCCAGGGGGTAATAATGAAAAA. Translation gives CASSSPPGGNNEK. The whole CDR3 sequence reads CASSSPPGGNNEKLFF.

This clone was recorded many times. Sequencing ends 3 residues short of the CDR3 end; the germline J gene provides the rest. The chain couples TRBV19 to TRBJ1-2; D is uncertain. Trimming cost V 5 bases and J 5 bases, with 21 bases left between them. Germline CDR1 LNHDA, CDR2 SQIVND (reference sequence). The CDR3 extends over 16 amino acids. Here the CDR3 reads CASSPAGILIQYGYTF. The DNA read from the CDR3 is TGTGCCAGTAGTCCGGCGGGGATACTCATACAATATGGC.

This clone occurred many times. The DNA ends 3 residues before the CDR3 does, and the rest of the CDR3 is filled in from the germline J gene. The chain couples TRBV28 to TRBJ1-2; maybe TRBD1 (6 bases). Germline CDR1 MDHEN, CDR2 SYDVKM. The CDR3 is made up of 15 amino acids. CDR3 region: CASGSGTPKGRGYTF. The CDR3 bases that were read are TGTGCCAGCGGCTCCGGGACACCCAAGGGGAGAGGC.

This clone has just a few counts. Read data end 3 residues before the CDR3 end; the end is taken from the germline J gene. The chain links TRBV2 to TRBJ1-2; tentative D call: TRBD1 (6 bases). The germline V gene has CDR1 SNHLY and CDR2 FYNNEI. This CDR3 spans 13 amino acids. Partial CDR3 DNA: TGTGCCAGCAGTTTGGACAGACAAGAGGCC. It specifies CASSLDRQEA. The CDR3 reads in full as CASSLDRQEAYTF.

In this sample, this clone turned up a few times. The sequenced fragment ends 3 residues before the CDR3 boundary, so the rest is inferred from the germline J gene. V usage is TRBV11-2 and J usage is TRBJ1-1; D remains ambiguous. Germline values: CDR1 SGHAT, CDR2 FQNNGV. The CDR3 is 12 amino acids. Partial CDR3 DNA: TGTGCCAGCAGCTTGGAAGGCCGGGTG. Amino acids: CASSLEGRV. The complete CDR3 sequence is CASSLEGRVAFF.

This clone has ten or more counts. The read gets to within 3 residues of the CDR3 end, and the germline J gene fills in the rest. The genes are TRBV7-9 and TRBJ2-5; TRBD1 matches at 11 bases. Losses at the gene ends were 5 bases for V and 5 bases for J; bases not matched to a gene: 4. In germline, CDR1 is SEHNR, CDR2 FQNEAQ (reference sequence). The CDR3 totals 14 residues. The CDR3 is CASSEDRGRETQYF. The covered CDR3 bases are TGTGCCAGCAGCGAGGACAGGGGGCGGGAGACC.

This clone was detected many times. The read ends 3 residues before the CDR3 terminus; that terminus is restored from the germline J gene. The rearrangement links TRBV5-1 to TRBJ2-1, with D possibly matching TRBD2 (6 bases). The CDR3 consists of 16 residues. V was clipped by 0 bases and J by 2 bases, with 12 bases between them. The V gene's germline CDR1 is SGHRS and CDR2 YFSETQ. The sequenced part of the CDR3 DNA is TGCGCCAGCAGCTTGGGGGGCGGGGAGACCTACAATGAG. Translating gives CASSLGGGETYNE. The whole CDR3 sequence reads CASSLGGGETYNEQFF.

Ten or more counts support this clone. The read ends 3 residues before the CDR3 terminus; that terminus is restored from the germline J gene. The chain joins TRBV20-1 to TRBJ2-3, with D unclear. This CDR3 region has 11 residues. From germline, CDR1 is DFQATT and CDR2 SNEGSKA (reference sequence). The CDR3 sequence is CSATQRETQYF. The CDR3 DNA, read in part, is TGCAGTGCTACCCAGCGAGAGACG.

This clone was seen many times. The CDR3 end falls 3 residues outside the read, so it is completed with the germline J gene. The chain carries TRBV18 and TRBJ2-5; D is possibly TRBD1 (6 bases). The germline CDR1 and CDR2 sequences are KGHSH and LQKENI. The CDR3 totals 12 residues. The V end lost 3 bases, the J end lost 5 bases, and 7 bases lay between the germline ends. CDR3 residues: CASSPQGETQYF. The covered CDR3 bases are TGTGCCAGCTCACCTCAGGGGGAGACC.

This clone was recorded many times. The CDR3 extends 3 residues past the end of the read, so its final part is completed from the germline J gene. J is TRBJ1-6 and V is TRBV9; weak D call: TRBD1 (5 bases). Per the germline V gene, CDR1 is SGDLS and CDR2 is YYNGEE. The CDR3 has 16 amino acids. V was cut by 0 bases and J by 9 bases, with 16 bases left in between. The CDR3 bases that were read are TGTGCCAGCAGCGTAGGCAGGGCTTTTGTCAGTTCACCC. Translation gives CASSVGRAFVSSP. The entire CDR3 protein is CASSVGRAFVSSPLHF.

This clone was seen at least ten times. The read terminates 3 residues ahead of where the CDR3 ends, so the germline J gene completes it. The rearrangement uses TRBV19 and TRBJ2-4; D is unresolved. Trimming pared 4 bases from V and 0 bases from J, leaving 10 bases between. The CDR3 loop spans 15 amino acids. CDR1 LNHDA and CDR2 SQIVND come from the germline V gene (reference sequence). The CDR3 here is CASSNRYIAKNIQYF. The covered CDR3 bases are TGTGCCAGTAGTAACAGATACATAGCCAAAAACATT.

This clone was counted many times. The observed sequence ends 3 residues before the CDR3 terminus, with the missing tail filled in from the germline J gene. The chain is built from TRBV11-2 and TRBJ2-5; 8 bases align to TRBD2. J lost 5 bases, V lost 5 bases, and 10 bases had no gene match. Per germline, CDR1 SGHAT and CDR2 FQNNGV. This CDR3 is 15 amino acids long. This chain's CDR3 is CASSQNSGEGETQYF. The DNA read from the CDR3 is TGTGCCAGCAGCCAAAATAGCGGGGAAGGTGAGACC.

This clone was seen ten or more times. The sequenced fragment ends 3 residues before the CDR3 boundary, so the rest is inferred from the germline J gene. The chain joins TRBV5-1 to TRBJ2-1; the match to TRBD2 covers 15 bases. This CDR3 contains 16 residues. Germline V gene sequence: CDR1 SGHRS, CDR2 YFSETQ. V was pared by 4 bases and J by 9 bases, with 8 bases of the junction left unmatched. CDR3 loop: CASSLGTSGGIGEQFF. The CDR3 bases that were read are TGCGCCAGCAGCCTCGGGACTAGCGGGGGGATCGGTGAG.

This clone was picked up many times. One end of the junction does not line up with germline, which may come from a read error. The CDR3 end lies 3 residues beyond the end of the read and is filled in from the germline J gene. This chain joins TRBV4-2 and TRBJ2-3, with unresolved D. Per the germline V gene, CDR1 is LGHNA and CDR2 is YNFKEQ. The CDR3 is 16 amino acids. The CDR3 protein is CASSQDPRSHTDTQYF. The part of the CDR3 DNA that was read is TGCGCCAGCAGCCAAGATCCCAGGTCGCACACAGATACG.

This clone was observed many times. The read finishes 3 residues shy of the CDR3 end, and the germline J gene is used to complete it. V is TRBV19 and J is TRBJ1-2; no clear D gene. The CDR3 has 15 residues. Germline V gene sequence: CDR1 LNHDA, CDR2 SQIVND (reference sequence). V lost 7 bases, J lost 0 bases, and 15 bases lay in between. The sequenced CDR3 bases are TGTGCCAGTACCACTGACGGCCTAGCTAACTATGGC. Protein product: CASTTDGLANYG. The full CDR3 protein is CASTTDGLANYGYTF.

This clone was seen ten or more times. The read ends 3 residues shy of where the CDR3 ends; the end is completed using the germline J gene. The chain has TRBV20-1 and TRBJ2-3; TRBD2 matches 8 bases. Germline V CDR1 and CDR2: DFQATT, SNEGSKA (reference sequence). V trimming: 3 bases; J trimming: 0 bases; junction bases outside the gene matches: 5. The CDR3 extends over 15 amino acids. CDR3 amino acids: CSARTGGPSTDTQYF. The DNA read from the CDR3 is TGCAGTGCTAGGACGGGGGGGCCGAGCACAGATACG.

This clone came up many times. The missing CDR3 end, 3 residues past where the read stops, is filled in from the germline J gene. This chain joins TRBV7-9 and TRBJ2-5; D ambiguous. CDR3 length: 12 residues. Per the germline V gene, CDR1 is SEHNR and CDR2 is FQNEAQ (reference sequence). V was shortened by 5 bases and J by 4 bases, with 8 bases between the two germline ends. The CDR3: CASSPKGETQYF. CDR3 DNA, as far as it was read: TGTGCCAGCAGCCCAAAGGGAGAGACC.

In the case of this clone: The sequence runs out 3 residues before the end of the CDR3; the remainder is reconstructed from the germline J gene. The V call is TRBV6-2 or TRBV6-3, the J call TRBJ1-1; maybe TRBD1 (5 bases). The CDR3 contains 17 residues. CDR1 is MNHEY and CDR2 is SVGEGT in the germline V gene. The V gene lost 0 bases and the J gene lost 1 base, with 15 bases spanning the gap. This chain's CDR3 is CASSYSLYHGQNTEAFF. CDR3 DNA, as far as it was read: TGTGCCAGCAGTTACTCGTTGTATCACGGACAGAACACTGAA.

This clone was seen many times. The CDR3 goes on 3 residues after the read ends, and that part is filled in from the germline J gene. The chain is built from TRBV20-1 and TRBJ2-3; weak D call: TRBD1 (7 bases). The CDR3 covers 14 residues. The V and J ends lost 6 bases and 7 bases respectively, with 20 bases between them. CDR1 DFQATT and CDR2 SNEGSKA come from the germline V gene (reference sequence). Partial CDR3 DNA: TGCAGTGCGGCGGGACAGCAGGCAAAAAATACG. Translated, it gives CSAAGQQAKNT. The complete CDR3 sequence is CSAAGQQAKNTQYF.

This clone appeared many times. The read is 3 residues too short to cover the CDR3 end, so that end is filled in from the germline J gene. The V and J genes are TRBV19 and TRBJ1-5; D uncertain. The CDR3 runs to 16 residues. The germline CDR1 and CDR2 sequences are LNHDA and SQIVND (reference sequence). Trimming took 2 bases from V and 2 from J, leaving 13 bases between them. Incomplete CDR3 DNA: TGTGCCAGTAGTATAATAACGTATACTGGCAATCAGCCC. This encodes CASSIITYTGNQP. The CDR3, in full, reads CASSIITYTGNQPQHF.

In regard to this clone: The CDR3 end lies 3 residues beyond the end of the read and is filled in from the germline J gene. V gene TRBV20-1 combines with J gene TRBJ1-6; D remains unclear. The CDR3 consists of 18 residues. V lost 0 bases to trimming and J lost 2 bases, with 17 bases between them. CDR1 is DFQATT, CDR2 SNEGSKA, per germline (reference sequence). The CDR3 sequence: CSARDLGGGRTYNSPLHF. The sequenced CDR3 bases are TGCAGTGCTAGAGATCTCGGAGGCGGAAGGACCTATAATTCACCC.

Many counts were recorded for this clone. The CDR3 is cut off 3 residues early in the read; its end comes from the germline J gene. V and J are TRBV19 and TRBJ1-1; D possibly corresponds to TRBD1 (5 bases). Trimming cost V 2 bases and J 1 base, with 8 bases left between them. The CDR3 runs 14 residues. Germline lookup yields CDR1 LNHDA and CDR2 SQIVND (reference sequence). CDR3 region: CASSITGGNTEAFF. The CDR3 DNA, read in part, is TGTGCCAGTAGTATAACGGGGGGGAACACTGAA.

Ten or more counts support this clone. Read data end 3 residues before the CDR3 end; the end is taken from the germline J gene. The rearrangement links TRBV5-1 to TRBJ2-2; TRBD1 agrees at 7 bases. Germline CDR1 and CDR2: SGHRS and YFSETQ. CDR3 size: 12 residues. The CDR3 reads CASSFTGVPLFF. CDR3 bases read: TGCGCCAGCAGCTTTACAGGGGTTCCG.

This clone was recorded at least ten times. The read ends 3 residues early relative to the CDR3; the germline J gene fills the gap. The chain links TRBV20-1 to TRBJ2-7, with TRBD1 identical over 10 bases. V was pared by 0 bases and J by 6 bases, with 8 bases of the junction left unmatched. Germline values: CDR1 DFQATT, CDR2 SNEGSKA (reference sequence). The CDR3 consists of 15 residues. The CDR3 sequence is CSARDGGTGDLEQYF. The part of the CDR3 DNA that was read is TGCAGTGCTAGAGATGGAGGGACAGGGGACCTCGAG.

Ten or more counts support this clone. Read coverage stops 3 residues before the CDR3 terminus; the germline J gene supplies the remainder. The chain employs TRBV19 and TRBJ2-1; 8 bases match TRBD1. V dropped 3 bases and J dropped 8; count of bases not matched to a gene: 12. The CDR3 consists of 16 residues. CDR1 is LNHDA, CDR2 SQIVND, per germline (reference sequence). CDR3 bases read: TGTGCCAGTAGTATCGTTAACAGGGGGGTACACGATGAG. This sequence encodes CASSIVNRGVHDE. The full CDR3 protein is CASSIVNRGVHDEQFF.

This clone came up many times. The sequence runs out 3 residues before the end of the CDR3; the remainder is reconstructed from the germline J gene. V and J are TRBV5-4 and TRBJ1-1; 7 bases are shared with TRBD1. Germline V gene sequence: CDR1 SGHNT, CDR2 YYREEE (reference sequence). V lost 5 bases to trimming and J lost 2 bases; unmatched junction nucleotides: 6. The CDR3 consists of 14 residues. The CDR3 loop reads CASRGTEENTEAFF. The CDR3 bases that were read are TGTGCCAGCAGAGGGACAGAGGAAAACACTGAA.

This clone was counted at least ten times. Read sequence stops 3 residues before the CDR3 end, and the germline J gene provides the missing end. The rearrangement joins TRBV6-1 to TRBJ1-5, with D unresolved. This CDR3 has 13 amino acids. Trimming stripped 4 bases from V and 1 base from J, with 5 bases between. Germline V gives CDR1 MNHNS, CDR2 SASEGT. CDR3 residues: CASSGRSNQPQHF. Incomplete CDR3 DNA: TGTGCCAGCAGTGGCCGGAGCAATCAGCCC.